A selection of T cell receptor beta chains follows, all from one sample in a study of T cell responses to AZD1222 COVID-19 vaccine. Clones were sequenced by immunoSEQ multiplex PCR, and TCRdb holds only the in-frame ones, with some missing. The data contain 130,000 to 150,000 clones, approximately 85% of them singletons. Sequenced material: peripheral blood, taken on day 0 of MenACWY control vaccination. The receptor source for this set is an adult in good health. The conserved cysteine and the conserved F or W are not part of the CDR3 here. Some rows have no size entry. The others give once, few or many, or a class for an expanded clone.

j_gene: TRBJ1-5; abundance: .; v_gene: TRBV19; CDR3aa: ASSRRSVQPQH
j_gene: TRBJ2-3; abundance: few; v_gene: TRBV7-3; CDR3aa: ASSLKGSTITDTQY
j_gene: TRBJ2-5; abundance: .; v_gene: TRBV6-1; CDR3aa: ASSGRDRIFEETQY
j_gene: TRBJ2-3; abundance: .; v_gene: TRBV5-1; CDR3aa: ASSFGGAGTDTQY
j_gene: TRBJ1-2; abundance: .; v_gene: TRBV2; CDR3aa: ASSDRWGQSIEGYT
j_gene: TRBJ1-3; abundance: .; v_gene: TRBV9; CDR3aa: ASSPRGGSGNTIY
j_gene: TRBJ1-1; abundance: .; v_gene: TRBV28; CDR3aa: ASSPSGPWNTEAF
j_gene: TRBJ2-3; abundance: .; v_gene: TRBV27; CDR3aa: ASSPGHWTDTQY
j_gene: TRBJ2-5; abundance: .; v_gene: TRBV4-2; CDR3aa: ASSPSGNQETQY
j_gene: TRBJ2-1; abundance: .; v_gene: TRBV6-5; CDR3aa: ASSYKAGLNEQF
j_gene: TRBJ2-3; abundance: .; v_gene: TRBV12-5; CDR3aa: ASGLPRGRGGTDTQY
j_gene: TRBJ2-2; abundance: .; v_gene: TRBV10-3; CDR3aa: AIGNNTGELF
j_gene: TRBJ2-5; abundance: .; v_gene: TRBV28; CDR3aa: ASSLYGTTDRETQY
j_gene: TRBJ2-5; abundance: .; v_gene: TRBV19; CDR3aa: ASSMVAEETQY
j_gene: TRBJ1-5; abundance: .; v_gene: TRBV6-4; CDR3aa: ASSDPIVQGRSNQPQH
j_gene: TRBJ2-3; abundance: .; v_gene: TRBV7-9; CDR3aa: ASSRDRASDTQY
j_gene: TRBJ2-1; abundance: .; v_gene: TRBV21-1; CDR3aa: ASSPTGTSSYNEQF
j_gene: TRBJ1-1; abundance: .; v_gene: TRBV5-1; CDR3aa: ASSGTGTYNTEAF
j_gene: TRBJ1-2; abundance: .; v_gene: TRBV24-1; CDR3aa: ATSDSRTGDYGYT
j_gene: TRBJ2-2; abundance: .; v_gene: TRBV4-1; CDR3aa: ASSQESLAGGPNTGELF
j_gene: TRBJ2-3; abundance: .; v_gene: TRBV5-5; CDR3aa: ASSWRWGTDTQY
j_gene: TRBJ1-6; abundance: once; v_gene: TRBV13; CDR3aa: ASSLGTYYNSPLH
j_gene: TRBJ2-7; abundance: .; v_gene: TRBV18; CDR3aa: ASSPTTGTSYYEQY
j_gene: TRBJ2-7; abundance: .; v_gene: TRBV3-1/TRBV3-2; CDR3aa: ASSGRGGPN
j_gene: TRBJ2-1; abundance: .; v_gene: TRBV19; CDR3aa: ASRDSPLDEQF
j_gene: TRBJ2-2; abundance: .; v_gene: TRBV5-8; CDR3aa: ASSPGQGAGELF
j_gene: TRBJ1-5; abundance: many; v_gene: TRBV20-1; CDR3aa: SASNRPDQPQH
j_gene: TRBJ1-1; abundance: .; v_gene: TRBV3-1/TRBV3-2; CDR3aa: ASSHGITEAF
j_gene: TRBJ1-2; abundance: .; v_gene: TRBV5-4; CDR3aa: ASKESGQRGYT
j_gene: TRBJ2-3; abundance: .; v_gene: TRBV9; CDR3aa: ASSVEGSTQY
j_gene: TRBJ1-1; abundance: .; v_gene: TRBV9; CDR3aa: ASSVAGETEAF
j_gene: TRBJ2-3; abundance: .; v_gene: TRBV5-5; CDR3aa: ASSQIVQGSITQY
j_gene: TRBJ1-5; abundance: .; v_gene: TRBV7-2; CDR3aa: ASSWTREEPQH
j_gene: TRBJ1-2; abundance: .; v_gene: TRBV5-1; CDR3aa: ASSLAAGTNYGYT
j_gene: TRBJ1-1; abundance: .; v_gene: TRBV4-2; CDR3aa: ASSLDSMNTEAF
j_gene: TRBJ2-2; abundance: .; v_gene: TRBV10-2; CDR3aa: ASSLAGGNTGELF
j_gene: TRBJ1-6; abundance: .; v_gene: TRBV19; CDR3aa: ASSIDPGSPNSPLH
j_gene: TRBJ1-3; abundance: few; v_gene: TRBV6-1; CDR3aa: ASSEALRGPTIY
j_gene: TRBJ2-7; abundance: .; v_gene: TRBV5-1; CDR3aa: ASSLVAGPYEQY
j_gene: TRBJ1-1; abundance: few; v_gene: TRBV7-6; CDR3aa: ASSPWTDTEAF
j_gene: TRBJ2-1; abundance: .; v_gene: TRBV2; CDR3aa: ASSSSTGSYNEQF
j_gene: TRBJ2-2; abundance: .; v_gene: TRBV2; CDR3aa: ASSGLGGELF
j_gene: TRBJ1-1; abundance: .; v_gene: TRBV7-2; CDR3aa: ASSLGGAGTANTEAF
j_gene: TRBJ1-2; abundance: .; v_gene: TRBV5-4; CDR3aa: ASSFQDRGHGYT
j_gene: TRBJ1-6; abundance: .; v_gene: TRBV5-8; CDR3aa: ASSLGGGTNSPLH
j_gene: TRBJ1-2; abundance: .; v_gene: TRBV5-1; CDR3aa: ASSLATEGYT
j_gene: TRBJ2-5; abundance: .; v_gene: TRBV5-1; CDR3aa: ASSYGLAGGLRSQETQY
j_gene: TRBJ1-5; abundance: .; v_gene: TRBV4-1; CDR3aa: ASSQPRTGSYSNQPQH
j_gene: TRBJ1-2; abundance: .; v_gene: TRBV5-1; CDR3aa: ASSVLTGGSRYT